This T cell receptor (beta chain) appears in the sequencing data of a study of cytomegalovirus exposure and HLA in healthy donors. Study outcomes and limitations: Immune exposure was documented only through CMV serostatus. Donors belonging to an Asian-associated ancestry cluster reportedly showed fewer N-insertions in productive TCRs than the approximately 700-donor mean, according to what a later analysis found. TCR beta sequences numbering 15,000 to 20,000 were associated with HLA alleles at 0.05 false discovery rate in a later analysis. For cytomegalovirus status, the classifier reportedly gave diagnoses with high specificity and sensitivity.

This clone appeared a few times. Its antigen remains unknown. CDR1 and CDR2 (germline): MNHNS, SASEGT. This CDR3 region has 12 residues. V lost 1 base and J lost 6, with 4 bases in between. 13 Jbeta primers and 60 Vbeta primers were used for the PCR. The data were produced by immunoSEQ multiplex PCR, yet TCRdb's version contains in-frame clones alone and is incomplete. The sample holds tens of thousands of clones, 75% to 85% seen once. This clonotype was sampled from a man in his fifties or sixties in good health and CMV-seropositive. The sequenced sample was PBMCs. The V gene is TRBV6-1, the J gene TRBJ1-5; D is ambiguous. The chain's CDR3 is CASSEEPQPQHF. The CDR3 coding sequence is TGTGCCAGCAGTGAAGAGCCTCAGCCCCAGCATTTT.